These T cell receptor beta chains were read from a single sample in a study of blood T cell repertoires in COVID-19. TCRdb's copy holds only in-frame clones and misses some; the assay was immunoSEQ multiplex PCR. The table includes about 220,000 clones, about four fifths detected once. The sample comprised peripheral blood. The receptors shown here come from a young woman who had recovered from COVID-19. The CDR3 runs from the conserved cysteine through the conserved F or W. Each record gives: D gene, V gene, J gene, clone size, CDR3 DNA, CDR3 protein. The D gene is left open where the match is weak. Clone sizes are given selectively: once, few, many, or a class where the clone is expanded.

>NA|TRBV6-6|TRBJ1-3|few
TGTGCCAGCACGGGGGGCGGGGAAGCGGCTGGAAACACCATATATTTT
CASTGGGEAAGNTIYF
>NA|TRBV5-5|TRBJ1-3|NA
TGTGCCAGCAGCTTGGAGGGGGGGACTGGAAACACCATATATTTT
CASSLEGGTGNTIYF
>TRBD2|TRBV5-4|TRBJ2-1|NA
TGTGCCAGCAGCTTACCGCTAGCGGAATACAATGAGCAGTTCTTC
CASSLPLAEYNEQFF
>TRBD1|TRBV20-1|TRBJ1-5|NA
TGCAGTGCTAGTGGACAGGGCGACAATCAGCCCCAGCATTTT
CSASGQGDNQPQHF
>TRBD2|TRBV6-1|TRBJ2-7|few
TGTGCCAGCAGTGAGACTAGCGGGATATACTACGAGCAGTACTTC
CASSETSGIYYEQYF
>NA|TRBV5-6|TRBJ2-7|NA
TGTGCCAGCAGCTTCTACGGACAGTCCTACGAGCAGTACTTC
CASSFYGQSYEQYF
>TRBD2|TRBV9|TRBJ2-3|NA
TGTGCCAGCAGCAGAACTAGCGGGCCGCTCAGCACAGATACGCAGTATTTT
CASSRTSGPLSTDTQYF
>NA|TRBV2|TRBJ1-2|NA
TGTGCCAGCAGTTCGAAGGGACTAAACTATGGCTACACCTTC
CASSSKGLNYGYTF
>TRBD2|TRBV4-2|TRBJ2-2|NA
TGTGCCAGCAGCCAAGATCCTCCGTCGACTAGCGCCGGGGAGCTGTTTTTT
CASSQDPPSTSAGELFF
>NA|TRBV18|TRBJ1-1|NA
TGTGCCAGCTCACCCCCGGGGGGGGTCACTGAAGCTTTCTTT
CASSPPGGVTEAFF
>TRBD2|TRBV27|TRBJ2-1|once
TGTGCCAGCAGTTTGTATAGCGGGAGATACTACAATGAGCAGTTCTTC
CASSLYSGRYYNEQFF
>TRBD1|TRBV9|TRBJ2-7|once
TGTGCCAGCAGCGTAACCGGGACAGGGTACGAGCAGTACTTC
CASSVTGTGYEQYF
>NA|TRBV29-1|TRBJ2-7|NA
TGCAGCGTGAAGACAGACCGACCCTACGAGCAGTACTTC
CSVKTDRPYEQYF
>NA|TRBV7-9|TRBJ2-7|NA
TGTGCCAGCAGCTTATCAAGAGCCGGGCCCCGGGGCGAGCAGTACTTC
CASSLSRAGPRGEQYF
>NA|TRBV5-1|TRBJ1-1|NA
TGCGCCAGCAGCTTGGACAGGGCGGACACTGAAGCTTTCTTT
CASSLDRADTEAFF
>NA|TRBV27|TRBJ2-1|once
TGTGCCAGCCAGAGGGGGAATGAGCAGTTCTTC
CASQRGNEQFF
>TRBD2|TRBV5-1|TRBJ2-1|NA
TGCGCCAGCAGCTTGGGGACCGGGACTAGCGGGACCGATGAGCAGTTCTTC
CASSLGTGTSGTDEQFF
>NA|TRBV6-5|TRBJ1-2|NA
TGTGCCAGCAGGTTAGATTATGGCTACACCTTC
CASRLDYGYTF
>TRBD1|TRBV19|TRBJ1-5|NA
TGTGCCAGTAGTACGGGGACAGCTCAGCCCCAGCATTTT
CASSTGTAQPQHF
>TRBD1|TRBV19|TRBJ1-5|NA
TGTGCCAGTAGTCCCCGACAGGGGGCGTTGGATCAGCCCCAGCATTTT
CASSPRQGALDQPQHF
>NA|TRBV2|TRBJ2-2|few
TGTGCCAGCAGAGAGGACACCTTTGCCGGGGAGCTGTTTTTT
CASREDTFAGELFF
>TRBD1|TRBV7-2|TRBJ1-1|NA
TGTGCCAGCAGCTTATATATAGGGACAGGAGTTGAAGCTTTCTTT
CASSLYIGTGVEAFF
>NA|TRBV6-5|TRBJ1-4|NA
TGTGCCAGCAGTAACCAGGCGGAAAAACTGTTTTTT
CASSNQAEKLFF
>NA|TRBV30|TRBJ1-1|NA
TGTGCCTGGAAAGAACAGGGGAACACTGAAGCTTTCTTT
CAWKEQGNTEAFF
>NA|TRBV29-1|TRBJ2-7|NA
TGCAGCGTTGAACCTGCCAGTAGGGGCGAGCAGTACTTC
CSVEPASRGEQYF
>NA|TRBV30|TRBJ1-3|once
TGTGCCTGGACCCAGGGTTTCGGATCTGGAAACACCATATATTTT
CAWTQGFGSGNTIYF